The 15 T cell receptor beta chains below come from one sample, sequenced in a study of Siglec-9 on CD8 T cells in melanoma. The data were produced by immunoSEQ multiplex PCR, yet TCRdb's version contains in-frame clones alone and is incomplete. The data contain tens of thousands of clones, about 80% of them singletons. Input material: Siglec-9- CD8+ T cells sorted from blood. The receptors shown here come from a human donor in good health.

The chain couples TRBV9 to TRBJ2-1; TRBD2 agrees at 12 bases. Unmatched junction bases numbered 10, after V lost 0 bases and J lost 9 bases. Germline V gene lookup returns CDR1 SGDLS and CDR2 YYNGEE. The length of the CDR3 is 17 residues. CDR3 DNA sequence: TGTGCCAGCAGCGTAGCTTCCCTAGCGGGGGGGCCTAGTGAGCAGTTCTTC. Translating gives CASSVASLAGGPSEQFF.

This chain connects TRBV27 to TRBJ2-5; 7 bases are shared with TRBD2. The V segment lost 6 bases and the J segment 0 bases; nucleotides outside the gene matches: 7. The V gene's germline CDR1 is MNHEY and CDR2 SMNVEV (reference sequence). The CDR3 is 15 amino acids. The CDR3, as DNA: TGTGCCAGCAGCCGACTAGCAGACTACCAAGAGACCCAGTACTTC. Protein product: CASSRLADYQETQYF.

The CDR3 DNA follows: TGTGCCAGCAGCTTGGGCGGGGGGCTAGGAGATACGCAGTATTTT. This gives the protein CASSLGGGLGDTQYF. The rearrangement joins TRBV7-3 to TRBJ2-3; 8 bases match TRBD2. V gave up 3 bases and J gave up 5 bases; unmatched junction bases: 7. Germline V gives CDR1 SGHTA, CDR2 FQGTGA. The CDR3 contains 15 residues.

The V gene is TRBV6-5, the J gene TRBJ2-3; 9 positions match TRBD1. The J segment lost 14 bases and the V segment lost 1 base, leaving 4 bases of the junction unmatched. CDR1 MNHEY and CDR2 SVGAGI come from the germline V gene. The CDR3 contains 12 residues. The CDR3 protein is CASSYWTGESYF. Here the CDR3 DNA reads TGTGCCAGCAGTTACTGGACAGGGGAGTCGTATTTT.

The gene calls are TRBV18 and TRBJ2-7; D is undetermined. From germline, CDR1 is KGHSH and CDR2 LQKENI. Trimming left V 0 bases short and J 3 bases short, with 9 bases between. The CDR3 extends over 14 amino acids. The chain's CDR3 is CASSPPDMFYEQYF. The DNA of the CDR3 is TGTGCCAGCTCACCACCTGATATGTTCTACGAGCAGTACTTC.

This clone has only a few counts. The chain couples TRBV5-1 to TRBJ2-2; D is uncertain. The V and J ends lost 4 bases and 8 bases respectively, with 12 bases between them. The length of the CDR3 is 13 residues. Germline V CDR1 and CDR2: SGHRS, YFSETQ. CDR3 amino acids: CASSIWPSGELFF. DNA of the CDR3: TGCGCCAGCAGCATTTGGCCATCTGGGGAGCTGTTTTTT.

This chain connects TRBV6-6 to TRBJ2-1; D could derive from TRBD1 or TRBD2 (6 bases each). The CDR3 has 13 amino acids. V was pared by 2 bases and J by 9 bases, with 11 bases between. CDR1 and CDR2 from the germline V gene are MNHNY and SVGAGI (reference sequence). The CDR3 protein is CASSYIKGGEQFF. For the CDR3, the DNA is TGTGCCAGCAGTTACATAAAGGGGGGTGAGCAGTTCTTC.

In its sample, this clone was seen a few times. The chain recombines TRBV4-1 with TRBJ2-1; D is unresolved. V was shortened by 0 bases and J by 5 bases, with 5 bases between the two germline ends. There are 13 residues in the CDR3. CDR1 and CDR2 from the germline V gene are MGHRA and YSYEKL. The CDR3 DNA follows: TGCGCCAGCAGCCAAGACCGGAACAATGAGCAGTTCTTC. This translates into CASSQDRNNEQFF.

The V gene is TRBV5-6, the J gene TRBJ1-5, with D tentatively TRBD1 (5 bases). CDR1 is SGHDT, CDR2 YYEEEE, per germline. Between the trimmed V and J ends, which lost 0 bases and 9 bases, there was a span of 19 bases. The CDR3 extends over 16 amino acids. The CDR3 sequence: CASSLAAASGMWPQHF. The CDR3 nucleotides are TGTGCCAGCAGCTTGGCCGCGGCGTCAGGGATGTGGCCCCAGCATTTT.

The V and J genes are TRBV15 and TRBJ2-7, with TRBD2 matching 10 bases. The germline V gene encodes CDR1 LNHNV and CDR2 YYDKDF (reference sequence). Trimming cost V 5 bases and J 0 bases; bases outside gene matches: 4. The CDR3 extends over 15 amino acids. In nucleotides, the CDR3 is TGTGCCACCAGCGGATCTAGCGGGGGCTCCTACGAGCAGTACTTC. It is translated as CATSGSSGGSYEQYF.

The gene calls are TRBV27 and TRBJ2-7; 8 bases map to TRBD1. CDR1 is MNHEY, CDR2 SMNVEV, per germline (reference sequence). V lost 5 bases to trimming and J lost 5 bases; unmatched junction nucleotides: 11. The CDR3 has 15 amino acids. This CDR3 is CASSPSGGRFNEQYV. In nucleotides, the CDR3 is TGTGCCAGCAGTCCTTCAGGGGGCAGGTTTAACGAGCAGTACGTC.

Only a few counts were recorded for this clone. This chain uses TRBV7-9 with TRBJ2-2; TRBD2 agrees at 12 bases. V lost 5 bases and J lost 8; bases outside the gene matches: 6. Germline CDR1 reads SEHNR; CDR2 reads FQNEAQ (reference sequence). The CDR3 totals 15 residues. CDR3 in DNA: TGTGCCAGCAGCCCGACTAGCGGGAGTCGAGGGGAGCTGTTTTTT. Translation gives CASSPTSGSRGELFF. Full variable domain (remainder filled in from reference TRBV7-9 and TRBJ2-2): DTGVSQNPRHKITKRGQNVTFRCDPISEHNRLYWYRQTLGQGPEFLTYFQNEAQLEKSRLLSDRFSAERPKGSFSTLEIQRTEQGDSAMYLCASSPTSGSRGELFFGEGSRLTVL.

The chain links TRBV27 to TRBJ2-2, with D possibly matching TRBD1 (6 bases). The ends were cut back, 5 bases at V and 4 bases at J, with 17 bases in the middle. Germline V gene lookup returns CDR1 MNHEY and CDR2 SMNVEV (reference sequence). The CDR3 contains 16 residues. CDR3 residues: CASSKNPTGLTGELFF. The CDR3 nucleotides are TGTGCCAGCAGTAAAAACCCGACAGGACTCACCGGGGAGCTGTTTTTT.

The V and J genes are TRBV28 and TRBJ1-5; D ambiguous. V was shortened by 0 bases and J by 0 bases, with 9 bases between the two germline ends. Looked up from germline, CDR1 is MDHEN and CDR2 is SYDVKM. The CDR3 has 16 amino acids. The CDR3 loop is CASSLWTGLSNQPQHF. In DNA form, the CDR3 reads TGTGCCAGCAGTTTATGGACCGGGCTTAGCAATCAGCCCCAGCATTTT.

The genes are TRBV5-1 and TRBJ1-1; D gene uncertain. The V end was cut by 2 bases, the J end by 0 bases, with 11 bases between. The CDR3 covers 15 residues. From germline, CDR1 is SGHRS and CDR2 YFSETQ. The CDR3 loop is CASSFGVTMNTEAFF. The CDR3 region has the DNA TGCGCCAGCAGCTTCGGGGTGACCATGAACACTGAAGCTTTCTTT.